The T cell receptor (beta chain) described here comes from a study of T-cell reconstitution after alpha-beta-depleted transplantation in children. On this clonotype itself: This may arise from a read error, as a much more abundant clone is one base away.

This CDR3 region has 12 residues. V was shortened by 3 bases and J by 6 bases, with 9 bases between the two germline ends. Germline V gene sequence: CDR1 ENHRY, CDR2 SYGVKD. TCRbeta library construction was performed incorporating unique molecular identifiers. TCRdb reanalysed the PCR reads using MiXCR and keeps one entry per CDR3 protein. Seen here are approximately 510,000 distinct CDR3 sequences, around 17% observed once, and the top ten hold about 3.1%. The sequencing here drew on PBMCs from the stem cell graft donor, taken from the stem cell graft. This clonotype was obtained from a human donor who donated a stem cell graft to a child with acute lymphoblastic leukemia. V gene TRBV10-3 combines with J gene TRBJ2-7; tentatively, D is TRBD2 (5 bases). The CDR3 loop reads CAISDHRGEQYF. Written as DNA, the CDR3 is TGTGCCATCAGTGATCATCGGGGCGAGCAGTACTTC.